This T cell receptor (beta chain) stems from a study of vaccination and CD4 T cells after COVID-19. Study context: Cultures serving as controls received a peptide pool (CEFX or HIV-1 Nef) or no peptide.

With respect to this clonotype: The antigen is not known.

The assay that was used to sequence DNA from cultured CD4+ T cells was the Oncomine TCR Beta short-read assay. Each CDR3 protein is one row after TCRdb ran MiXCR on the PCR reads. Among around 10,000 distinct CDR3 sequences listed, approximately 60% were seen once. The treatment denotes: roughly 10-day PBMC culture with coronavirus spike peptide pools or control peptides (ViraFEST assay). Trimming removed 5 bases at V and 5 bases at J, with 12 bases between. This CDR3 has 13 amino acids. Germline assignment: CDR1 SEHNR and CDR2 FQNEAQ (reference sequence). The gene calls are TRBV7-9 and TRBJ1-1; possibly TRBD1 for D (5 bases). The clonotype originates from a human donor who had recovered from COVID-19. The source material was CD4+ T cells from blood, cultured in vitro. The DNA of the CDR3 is TGTGCCAGCAGCCCTTCCAGGGATACTGAAGCTTTCTTT. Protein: CASSPSRDTEAFF.